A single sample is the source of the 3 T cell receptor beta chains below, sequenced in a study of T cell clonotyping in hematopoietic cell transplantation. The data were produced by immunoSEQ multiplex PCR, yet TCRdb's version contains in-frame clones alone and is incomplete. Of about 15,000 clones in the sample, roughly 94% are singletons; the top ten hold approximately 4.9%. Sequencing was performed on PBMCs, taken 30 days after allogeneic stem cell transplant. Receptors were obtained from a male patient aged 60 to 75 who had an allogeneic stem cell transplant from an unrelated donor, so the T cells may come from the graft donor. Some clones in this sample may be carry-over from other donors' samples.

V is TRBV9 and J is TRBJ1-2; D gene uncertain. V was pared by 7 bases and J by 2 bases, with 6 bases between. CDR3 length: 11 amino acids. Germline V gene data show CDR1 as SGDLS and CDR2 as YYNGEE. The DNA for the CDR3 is TGTGCCAGCCGCCAAAACTATGGCTACACCTTC. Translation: CASRQNYGYTF.

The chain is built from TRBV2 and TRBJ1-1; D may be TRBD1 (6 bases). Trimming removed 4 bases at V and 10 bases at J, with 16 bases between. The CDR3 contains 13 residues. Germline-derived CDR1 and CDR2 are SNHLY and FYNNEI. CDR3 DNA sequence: TGTGCCAGCAGTGTTGGGGGGCAGAGGGGAGCTTTCTTT. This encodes CASSVGGQRGAFF.

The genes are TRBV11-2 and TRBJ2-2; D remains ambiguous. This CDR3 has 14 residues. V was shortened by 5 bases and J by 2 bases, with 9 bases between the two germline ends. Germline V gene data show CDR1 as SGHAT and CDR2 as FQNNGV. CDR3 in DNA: TGTGCCAGCAGCCCCTTACTCAACACCGGGGAGCTGTTTTTT. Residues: CASSPLLNTGELFF.